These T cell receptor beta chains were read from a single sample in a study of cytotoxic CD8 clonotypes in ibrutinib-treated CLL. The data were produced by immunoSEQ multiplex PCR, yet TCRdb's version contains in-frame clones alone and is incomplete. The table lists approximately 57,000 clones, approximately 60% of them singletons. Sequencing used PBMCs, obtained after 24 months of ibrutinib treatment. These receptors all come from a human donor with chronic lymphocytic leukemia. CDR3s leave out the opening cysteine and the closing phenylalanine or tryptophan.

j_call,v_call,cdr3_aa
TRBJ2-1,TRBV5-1,ASSGGQSYNEQF
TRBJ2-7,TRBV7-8,ASSPYRDEQY
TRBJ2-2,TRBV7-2,ASSPRAAGTGELF
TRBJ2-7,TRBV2,ASRDLRGPYEQY
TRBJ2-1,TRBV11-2,ASSLIRGQSYNEQF
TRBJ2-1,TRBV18,ASSPATGHAGGPFDEQF
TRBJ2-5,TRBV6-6,ASKGGGETQY
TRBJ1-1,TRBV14,ASSKTGGVTEAF
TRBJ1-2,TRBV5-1,ASSLTDNYGYT
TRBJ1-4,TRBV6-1,ASSWTGRREKLF
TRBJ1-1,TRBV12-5,ASGLGNTEAF
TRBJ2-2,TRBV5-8,ASSPGTSVTGELF